The sequence of this T cell receptor beta chain was determined in a study of glioma-infiltrating T cells after dendritic cell vaccination (dated by TCRdb to about 2016). Study-level background: A cohort of approximately 15 glioblastoma patients from Phase I and II dendritic cell vaccination trials was included, of whom 9 were newly diagnosed and 6 had recurrent disease. TCR sequencing metrics, including TIL content and tumor-blood repertoire overlap, were correlated with survival after dendritic cell vaccination. The vaccine consisted of monocyte-derived dendritic cells cultured seven days with IL-4 and GM-CSF, then pulsed overnight with autologous tumor lysate. Tumor-infiltrating lymphocyte content was quantified and tumor and blood repertoires were compared in dendritic cell-vaccinated glioblastoma patients by deep sequencing of TCR beta CDR3 regions. Patients received autologous tumor lysate-pulsed dendritic cell vaccination between about 2002 and 2012. Each patient got three intradermal injections of the dendritic cell vaccine, spaced at biweekly intervals, in the arm below the axilla.

This sample's time point label indicates: after dendritic cell vaccination, including at tumor progression/relapse. Patients were selected for having adequate residual fresh-frozen tumor tissue and more than two years of available survival data. Although molecular status otherwise differed among the glioblastoma patients, no patient had an isocitrate dehydrogenase mutation. PBMC were collected before vaccination, two weeks after the third vaccination, and at tumor progression if progression occurred. The Qiagen DNeasy Blood extraction Kit was used for extraction of genomic DNA. The germline V gene (reference sequence) sets CDR1 to PRHDT and CDR2 to FYEKMQ. Trimming removed 3 bases from V and 6 bases from J, leaving 21 bases between the germline ends. There are 17 amino acids in the CDR3, from cysteine to phenylalanine inclusive. Solely the CDR3 DNA is kept, with 51 bases framed from the first base.

Overall study outcomes, separate from this receptor: The TCR overlap response model with three groups was called speculative and said to need prospective validation. No direct relationship between TCR clonality and survival was found, suggesting that a diverse polyclonal response may matter. After dendritic cell vaccination, a higher estimated pretreatment TIL content predicted longer time to progression and overall survival. The cohort was small and heterogeneous, with few patients having full blood and tumor sets and even fewer initial-recurrent tumor pairs.

TCRB CDR3 regions were amplified from around 2.1 ug genomic DNA, or all available DNA if less, using the immunoSEQ assay. Multiplex PCR used 60 forward primers for TCR V beta segments and 13 reverse primers for J beta segments. To estimate reads per starting template, synthetic control templates were spiked into each sample at limiting dilution. Reads of 87 bp were generated by sequencing on the Illumina HiSeq System. Per the original workflow: To remove PCR and sequencing errors, closely related sequences were merged with a nearest neighbor algorithm. TCR overlap was defined as the percentage of unique tumor TCR beta sequences that were also found in the peripheral blood of the same patient. TCRdb carries this immuneACCESS record with in-frame sequences only. Its versions omit some clonotypes, under half of them owing to an unresolved V gene in the studies checked, with the rest unexplained. V, J and clone size were drawn from that table, and D and trimming were deduced from the DNA. In all, the sample holds about 58,000 clones, and roughly 80% of those were seen once. The ten largest account for around 16% of the sample.

A remark on this clone: No cognate antigen has been identified for it. The input lacks base qualities; no much larger clone sits a single base away.

The receptor comes from a human donor with glioblastoma. This receptor chain uses TRBV13 and TRBJ1-5; possibly the D gene is TRBD1, per 6 matching bases. The starting material was blood, obtained after dendritic cell vaccination. Read as DNA, the sequence is TGTGCCAGCAGCTTGGGGTTTCGGGGGGCGCGTATTCAGCCCCAGCATTTT. Its protein reads: CASSLGFRGARIQPQHF.